Within the sample, the clone carrying this T cell receptor beta chain is medium-sized. Germline-derived CDR1 and CDR2 are MGHDK and SYGVNS. After removal of 4 bases from V and 7 bases from J, the junction contained 3 bases not matched to a gene. The CDR3 consists of 13 residues. Single viable CD3+CD4+CD8-CD45RO+ cells were sorted as the memory CD4+ T cells. The assay was immunoSEQ multiplex PCR, and TCRdb's table has in-frame clones only and misses some. Among about 59,000 clones listed, roughly 77% were seen once. This specimen belongs to a study of memory CD4+ T cells and cytomegalovirus serostatus.

This receptor was taken from an adult in good health and CMV-seronegative. The chain links TRBV25-1 to TRBJ1-2; 10 bases fit TRBD1. The sequencing input was memory CD4+ T cells from blood. The CDR3 here is CASSADRGRGYTF. In nucleotides, the CDR3 is TGTGCCAGCAGTGCCGACAGGGGGCGTGGCTACACCTTC.